Shown below are 15 T cell receptor beta chains from a single sample sequenced in a study of cytomegalovirus exposure and HLA in healthy donors. 60 Vbeta and 13 Jbeta primers were used in PCR. Here immunoSEQ multiplex PCR was the method, and the copy in TCRdb shows in-frame clones only, minus some. This sample yields 120,000 or so clones, of which over 65% are seen a single time; about an eighth belongs to the top ten. The sequencing sample was made of PBMCs. Receptor source: a man aged 25-45 years in good health and CMV-seropositive.

V and J are TRBV19 and TRBJ2-1; 7 bases line up with TRBD1. The germline V gene encodes CDR1 LNHDA and CDR2 SQIVND (reference sequence). Trimming cost V 5 bases and J 3 bases; bases outside gene matches: 7. This CDR3 has 15 amino acids. CDR3 protein: CASSPVQGIYNEQFF. The DNA for the CDR3 is TGTGCCAGTAGTCCCGTACAGGGGATCTACAATGAGCAGTTCTTC.

This sequence joins TRBV27 and TRBJ2-7; D is ambiguous. Trimming cost V 5 bases and J 0 bases, with 8 bases left between them. Germline lookup yields CDR1 MNHEY and CDR2 SMNVEV (reference sequence). This CDR3 has 13 amino acids. CDR3 DNA: TGTGCCAGCAGTCCCCAGAACTCCTACGAGCAGTACTTC. Translating gives CASSPQNSYEQYF.

This sequence joins TRBV18 and TRBJ1-1, with 9 bases fitting TRBD1. V shed 4 bases, J shed 5 bases, and the junction held 5 bases outside the gene matches. The CDR3 contains 14 residues. The germline CDR1 and CDR2 sequences are KGHSH and LQKENI. The CDR3 protein is CASSQETGGTEAFF. The CDR3 DNA is TGTGCCAGCTCACAAGAGACAGGGGGAACTGAAGCTTTCTTT.

Worth noting for this clone: At one end, the junction sequence differs from germline, possibly due to a read error. The chain has TRBV7-9 and TRBJ2-5, with TRBD1 identical over 11 bases. Germline assignment: CDR1 SEHNR and CDR2 FQNEAQ (reference sequence). This CDR3 is 16 amino acids long. CDR3 coding DNA: TGTTCCAGCAGCTTCCGGGGACAGGGGGTACGGGAGACCCAGTACTTC. It encodes CSSSFRGQGVRETQYF.

The count of this clone is one. The V call is TRBV4-3, the J call TRBJ2-1; 9 nucleotides align to TRBD1. V trimming: 4 bases; J trimming: 4 bases; junction bases outside the gene matches: 8. The length of the CDR3 is 16 residues. Germline-derived CDR1 and CDR2 are LGHNA and YSLEER. The CDR3 loop reads CASSLRTGAGYNEQFF. The DNA of the CDR3 is TGCGCCAGCAGCCTTCGGACAGGGGCTGGTTACAATGAGCAGTTCTTC.

The chain has TRBV15 and TRBJ1-5; 7 bases line up with TRBD1. The CDR3 contains 15 residues. Looked up from germline, CDR1 is LNHNV and CDR2 is YYDKDF (reference sequence). V lost 3 bases to trimming and J lost 3 bases; unmatched junction nucleotides: 5. This CDR3 is CATSSSTGLNQPQHF. In DNA, the CDR3 is TGTGCCACCAGCAGCTCGACAGGGCTCAATCAGCCCCAGCATTTT.

The chain uses TRBV27 and TRBJ1-2, with TRBD1 matching over 7 bases. Germline loops: CDR1 MNHEY, CDR2 SMNVEV (reference sequence). The CDR3 runs 16 residues. V gave up 4 bases and J gave up 5 bases; unmatched junction bases: 13. The CDR3 is CASSSPMSEGAYGYTF. The CDR3 DNA reads as TGTGCCAGCAGTTCACCAATGAGTGAGGGGGCTTATGGCTACACCTTC.

The chain has TRBV4-1 and TRBJ1-6, with TRBD1 matching over 9 bases. The V gene end was trimmed by 1 base and the J gene end by 0 bases; junction bases not matched to a gene: 4. The CDR3 length is 18 residues. CDR1 and CDR2 (germline): MGHRA, YSYEKL. CDR3 residues: CASSQGQGESSYNSPLHF. Here the CDR3 DNA reads TGCGCCAGCAGCCAAGGACAGGGGGAGAGCTCCTATAATTCACCCCTCCACTTT.

The rearrangement uses TRBV4-3 and TRBJ2-1, with unresolved D. The germline V and J ends were trimmed by 0 bases and 1 base, with 13 bases remaining between them. Germline V CDR1 and CDR2: LGHNA, YSLEER. The CDR3 totals 17 residues. CDR3 in amino acids: CASSQDGIDGSYNEQFF. The CDR3 coding sequence is TGCGCCAGCAGCCAAGACGGAATCGACGGGTCCTACAATGAGCAGTTCTTC.

The J gene is TRBJ1-5, the V gene TRBV30; no firm D call. This CDR3 contains 13 residues. V was trimmed by 1 base and J by 5 bases, leaving 9 bases between them. The V gene's germline CDR1 is GTSNPN and CDR2 SVGIG (reference sequence). DNA of the CDR3: TGTGCCTGGAGTGATGACGGGTATCAGCCCCAGCATTTT. This encodes CAWSDDGYQPQHF.

The V gene is TRBV7-3, the J gene TRBJ2-5, with D tentatively TRBD2 (7 bases). The CDR3 loop spans 15 amino acids. From germline, CDR1 is SGHTA and CDR2 FQGTGA. Trimming pared 1 base from V and 5 bases from J, leaving 14 bases between. CDR3 in amino acids: CASSLRGGPRETQYF. The CDR3 DNA sequence: TGTGCCAGCAGCTTAAGGGGGGGGCCCCGGGAGACCCAGTACTTC.

This sequence joins TRBV28 and TRBJ1-4; TRBD1 matches 10 bases. J gave up 2 bases and V 5 bases, and 8 bases lay outside the gene matches. The CDR3 runs 17 residues. Germline loops: CDR1 MDHEN, CDR2 SYDVKM. The CDR3 DNA reads TGTGCCAGCAGTCCGGGACAGGGGTTTCGGACTAATGAAAAACTGTTTTTT. Translation gives CASSPGQGFRTNEKLFF.

In this sample, this clone turned up once. V and J are TRBV4-1 and TRBJ2-7; D may be TRBD2 (5 bases). Trimming stripped 4 bases from V and 2 bases from J, with 15 bases between. This CDR3 has 15 amino acids. The germline V gene encodes CDR1 MGHRA and CDR2 YSYEKL. CDR3 amino acids: CASSPLEGRTYEQYF. The CDR3 region has the DNA TGCGCCAGCAGCCCCCTAGAGGGAAGGACCTACGAGCAGTACTTC.

Comments on this clone: The sample has other DNA sequences that encode this CDR3 too. The rearrangement links TRBV2 to TRBJ1-6, with 8 bases fitting TRBD1. Losses at the gene ends were 4 bases for V and 5 bases for J; bases not matched to a gene: 1. CDR1 and CDR2 (germline): SNHLY, FYNNEI. The CDR3 runs 14 residues. CDR3 in amino acids: CASSGDRNNSPLHF. Here the CDR3 DNA reads TGTGCCAGCAGTGGGGACAGGAATAATTCACCCCTCCACTTT.

This clone has a handful of counts. This sequence joins TRBV6-6 and TRBJ2-7; 11 bases align to TRBD1. The germline CDR1 and CDR2 sequences are MNHNY and SVGAGI (reference sequence). Unmatched junction bases numbered 9, after V lost 8 bases and J lost 0 bases. The CDR3 is 16 residues long. This CDR3 reads CASGGQGVPLSYEQYF. The CDR3 nucleotides are TGTGCCAGCGGGGGACAGGGGGTCCCCCTCTCCTACGAGCAGTACTTC.